The 30 T cell receptor beta chains given below trace back to one sample, sequenced in a study of T cells in Graves' hyperthyroidism and ophthalmopathy. The source material, RNA transcripts, was used to amplify TCR beta CDR3 regions. The HTBI set primed first-round TCR CDR3 RT-PCR. TCRdb used MiXCR to reprocess the multiplex PCR reads, holding one entry per CDR3 protein. This table has 750,000 to 950,000 distinct CDR3 sequences, around 39% appearing once. The sample comprised blood. These receptors originate from a young man with Graves' hyperthyroidism.

This clonotype was recorded a few times. The V gene is TRBV6-1, the J gene TRBJ1-2; unclear D gene. This CDR3 has 13 residues. The germline V and J ends were trimmed by 4 bases and 5 bases, with 11 bases remaining between them. Germline V lookup: CDR1 MNHNS, CDR2 SASEGT. The chain's CDR3 is CASSASLQYGYTF. CDR3 coding DNA: TGTGCCAGCAGTGCCTCCCTCCAATATGGCTACACCTTC.

With respect to this clonotype: A much larger clone differs by one base, so this may be a read error. CDR3: CATSSEQLGSNEKLFF. The CDR3, as DNA: TGTGCCACCAGCAGCGAACAACTGGGATCAAATGAAAAACTGTTTTTT. This chain links TRBV15 with TRBJ1-4; D ambiguous. Germline assignment: CDR1 LNHNV and CDR2 YYDKDF (reference sequence). V was clipped by 3 bases and J by 5 bases, with 16 bases between them. This CDR3 spans 16 amino acids. The variable domain in full, with the rest retrieved from reference TRBV15 and TRBJ1-4, is DAMVIQNPRYQVTQFGKPVTLSCSQTLNHNVMYWYQQKSSQAPKLLFHYYDKDFNNEADTPDNFQSRRPNTSFCFLDIRSPGLGDTAMYLCATSSEQLGSNEKLFFGSGTQLSVL.

The sample holds a few counts of this clonotype. Given a much more abundant clone one base away, this may be a read error. Here the CDR3 DNA reads TGTGCCGGCAGTGAAGAGGGGCAGAATGGCTACACCTTC. This sequence encodes CAGSEEGQNGYTF. This chain uses TRBV2 with TRBJ1-2; tentatively, D is TRBD1 (5 bases). Germline CDR1 is SNHLY and CDR2 is FYNNEI. The CDR3 contains 13 residues.

This clonotype was found a few times. A junction end diverges from the germline sequence, so it may reflect a read error. The chain uses TRBV7-9 and TRBJ2-7; no reliable D call. Germline V gives CDR1 SEHNR, CDR2 FQNEAQ (reference sequence). The CDR3 sequence is 15 residues long. The CDR3 protein is CASSQFARLSYEQYF. The CDR3 DNA follows: TGCGCCAGCAGCCAATTTGCGCGACTCTCCTACGAGCAGTACTTC.

This clonotype was seen ten or more times. The chain uses TRBV7-2 and TRBJ2-2; D is possibly TRBD1 (5 bases). The V end was cut by 4 bases, the J end by 3 bases, with 15 bases between. The CDR3 loop spans 16 amino acids. CDR1 and CDR2 from the germline V gene are SGHTA and FQGNSA. The CDR3 loop is CASSWAVGRYTGELFF. The CDR3 DNA sequence: TGTGCCAGCAGCTGGGCCGTGGGGCGATACACCGGGGAGCTGTTTTTT.

This clonotype occurred many times. Germline is not matched at one junction end, which may reflect a read error. This rearrangement joins TRBV10-2 to TRBJ2-7; D is unclear. The length of the CDR3 is 13 residues. Per the germline V gene, CDR1 is WSHSY and CDR2 is SAAADI. The CDR3 coding sequence is TGTGCCAGCAGCGACTCTAGCTCCTACGAGCAGTACTTC. Residues: CASSDSSSYEQYF.

This clonotype was recorded only once. A much larger clone is a single base away; this may be a read error. The V call is TRBV6-5, the J call TRBJ2-5, with D perhaps given as TRBD1 or TRBD2 (5 bases each). Germline lookup yields CDR1 MNHEY and CDR2 SVGAGI. The CDR3 has 14 residues. Trimming removed 5 bases from V and 2 bases from J, with 12 bases in between. The CDR3 loop is CASSPQGDQETQYF. DNA for the CDR3: TGTGCCAGCAGTCCCCAGGGAGATCAAGAGACCCAGTACTTC.

V usage is TRBV29-1 and J usage is TRBJ2-3; D ambiguous. This CDR3 comprises 15 residues. Germline V gene lookup returns CDR1 SQVTM and CDR2 ANQGSEA. Trimming left V 3 bases short and J 0 bases short, with 13 bases between. CDR3 protein: CSVDSARSSTDTQYF. In DNA form, the CDR3 reads TGCAGCGTTGACTCGGCTAGGTCCAGCACAGATACGCAGTATTTT.

This clonotype was seen a handful of times. The chain uses TRBV9 and TRBJ2-5; 7 bases align to TRBD2. Germline V CDR1 and CDR2: SGDLS, YYNGEE. This CDR3 region has 14 residues. The V and J ends lost 4 bases and 4 bases, in that order; junction bases with no gene match: 7. Here the CDR3 reads CASSPRGSRETQYF. The CDR3 nucleotides read TGTGCCAGCAGCCCGCGCGGGAGCCGAGAGACCCAGTACTTC.

This clonotype was found a few times. The chain is built from TRBV12-3 or TRBV12-4 and TRBJ1-6; D might be TRBD1 (6 bases). Trimming pared 6 bases from V and 6 bases from J, leaving 9 bases between. The CDR3 spans 13 residues. Here the CDR3 reads CASSQDSNSPLHF. Here the CDR3 DNA reads TGTGCCAGCAGCCAGGACAGTAATTCACCCCTCCACTTT.

With regard to this clonotype: One junction end does not reproduce the germline sequence, and a read error may be involved. The chain uses TRBV15 and TRBJ1-2; 9 nucleotides align to TRBD1. The CDR3 extends over 11 amino acids. Germline CDR1 and CDR2: LNHNV and YYDKDF (reference sequence). The CDR3 bases are TGTGCCACCAGCAGGGGGACAGGGTACGCCTTC. Translated, it gives CATSRGTGYAF. Together with reference TRBV15 and TRBJ1-2, the CDR3 gives the full variable domain: DAMVIQNPRYQVTQFGKPVTLSCSQTLNHNVMYWYQQKSSQAPKLLFHYYDKDFNNEADTPDNFQSRRPNTSFCFLDIRSPGLGDTAMYLCATSRGTGYAFGSGTRLTVV.

The rearrangement joins TRBV29-1 to TRBJ2-7; D unresolved. The V gene's germline CDR1 is SQVTM and CDR2 ANQGSEA. The CDR3 spans 13 residues. Here the CDR3 reads CSARNGQNLAQYF. The CDR3 region has the DNA TGCAGTGCTAGAAATGGGCAGAATCTCGCGCAGTACTTC.

This clonotype was counted only a few times. The V and J genes are TRBV2 and TRBJ2-5; perhaps TRBD2 as D (6 bases). Deletions cut 6 bases from V and 7 bases from J, with 18 bases between. Germline CDR1 is SNHLY and CDR2 is FYNNEI. This CDR3 has 14 residues. The CDR3, as DNA: TGTGCCAGCAGGGGCCGGACTAACCCGAGGACCCAGTACTTC. Residues: CASRGRTNPRTQYF.

The rearrangement uses TRBV6-5 and TRBJ2-5; D is unclear. CDR1 MNHEY and CDR2 SVGAGI come from the germline V gene. V gave up 2 bases and J gave up 4 bases, with 8 bases separating them. The CDR3 loop spans 13 amino acids. In DNA form, the CDR3 reads TGTGCCAGCAGTTACGGACCAGCAGAGACCCAGTACTTC. This codes for CASSYGPAETQYF.

This clonotype was seen a handful of times. The chain links TRBV9 to TRBJ2-7; 7 bases line up with TRBD1. Looked up from germline, CDR1 is SGDLS and CDR2 is YYNGEE. J was trimmed by 5 bases and V by 3 bases; bases with no gene match: 11. The CDR3 sequence is 15 residues long. CDR3 in amino acids: CASSETGDRRDEQYF. The CDR3 DNA reads as TGTGCCAGCAGCGAAACCGGGGACAGAAGGGACGAGCAGTACTTC.

This clonotype was observed a handful of times. This rearrangement joins TRBV5-1 to TRBJ1-4; D is perhaps TRBD1 (6 bases). V was cut by 4 bases and J by 4 bases, with 17 bases left in between. Germline-derived CDR1 and CDR2 are SGHRS and YFSETQ. CDR3 size: 16 residues. CDR3 sequence (DNA): TGCGCCAGCAGCCAACAGGGAGGCCTTTATAATGAAAAACTGTTTTTT. It yields the protein CASSQQGGLYNEKLFF.

The genes are TRBV20-1 and TRBJ2-7, with 7 bases aligning to TRBD1. Germline-derived CDR1 and CDR2 are DFQATT and SNEGSKA (reference sequence). J gave up 2 bases and V 7 bases, and 8 bases lay outside the gene matches. CDR3 length equals 13 residues. The chain's CDR3 is CSDRQGYTYEQYF. CDR3 DNA: TGCAGTGACCGACAGGGATACACCTACGAGCAGTACTTC.

The V and J genes are TRBV12-3 or TRBV12-4 and TRBJ1-6; no clear D gene. Trimming cost V 7 bases and J 5 bases, with 18 bases left between them. CDR3 length: 16 amino acids. CDR3 protein: CASIPPRQTDNSPLHF. The CDR3 nucleotides are TGTGCCAGCATCCCCCCCCGGCAGACTGATAATTCACCCCTCCACTTT.

There are many counts of this clonotype. J is TRBJ1-1 and V is TRBV10-2; D gene ambiguous. This CDR3 contains 13 residues. The germline V and J ends were trimmed by 6 bases and 1 base, with 9 bases remaining between them. The V gene's germline CDR1 is WSHSY and CDR2 SAAADI. As DNA, the CDR3 is TGCGCCAGCAGGGACGGATCGAACACTGAAGCTTTCTTT. Translating gives CASRDGSNTEAFF.

DNA for the CDR3: TGCGCCAGCAGCCAAGAAGGGCTTGACACTGAAGCTTTCTTT. Residues: CASSQEGLDTEAFF. The chain recombines TRBV4-1 with TRBJ1-1; D gene uncertain. There are 14 residues in the CDR3. The V and J ends lost 0 bases and 3 bases respectively, with 8 bases between them. The V gene's germline CDR1 is MGHRA and CDR2 YSYEKL.

The V and J genes are TRBV15 and TRBJ2-7; 14 bases agree with TRBD2. V gave up 4 bases and J gave up 5 bases; unmatched junction bases: 4. The CDR3 consists of 15 residues. Germline V gene sequence: CDR1 LNHNV, CDR2 YYDKDF (reference sequence). CDR3 residues: CATSKKGLAGDEQYF. The CDR3 DNA follows: TGTGCCACCAGCAAGAAGGGACTAGCGGGGGACGAGCAGTACTTC. The entire variable domain, with the rest obtained from reference TRBV15 and TRBJ2-7, is as follows: DAMVIQNPRYQVTQFGKPVTLSCSQTLNHNVMYWYQQKSSQAPKLLFHYYDKDFNNEADTPDNFQSRRPNTSFCFLDIRSPGLGDTAMYLCATSKKGLAGDEQYFGPGTRLTVT.

This clonotype was detected many times. The chain has TRBV15 and TRBJ1-5; D uncertain. Per germline, CDR1 LNHNV and CDR2 YYDKDF (reference sequence). V gave up 0 bases and J gave up 3 bases, with 9 bases separating them. The CDR3 has 15 residues. In DNA form, the CDR3 reads TGTGCCACCAGCAGAGATAAAGGGTTCAATCAGCCCCAGCATTTT. Its translation is CATSRDKGFNQPQHF.

This rearrangement joins TRBV7-2 to TRBJ2-7, with TRBD2 matching over 7 bases. Germline V gene lookup returns CDR1 SGHTA and CDR2 FQGNSA. J gave up 0 bases and V 5 bases, and 10 bases lay outside the gene matches. The CDR3 has 16 residues. This CDR3 is CASSRQRGLSSYEQYF. The DNA of the CDR3 is TGTGCCAGCAGCCGCCAGCGGGGATTGAGCTCCTACGAGCAGTACTTC.

The V and J genes are TRBV7-9 and TRBJ2-5; D unresolved. V lost 1 base to trimming and J lost 4 bases, with 7 bases between them. CDR1 is SEHNR and CDR2 is FQNEAQ in the germline V gene (reference sequence). This CDR3 spans 13 amino acids. CDR3 region: CASSLGNGETQYF. DNA for the CDR3: TGTGCCAGCAGCTTAGGGAACGGAGAGACCCAGTACTTC.

This clonotype was seen many times. J is TRBJ2-2 and V is TRBV7-3; TRBD2 matches at 7 bases. From germline, CDR1 is SGHTA and CDR2 FQGTGA. The CDR3 has 17 amino acids. V shed 0 bases, J shed 0 bases, and the junction held 4 bases outside the gene matches. The CDR3 region has the DNA TGTGCCAGCAGCTTAACGGGGGGAGGGCCGAACACCGGGGAGCTGTTTTTT. Its translation: CASSLTGGGPNTGELFF. The variable domain in full, with the rest retrieved from reference TRBV7-3 and TRBJ2-2, is GAGVSQTPSNKVTEKGKYVELRCDPISGHTALYWYRQSLGQGPEFLIYFQGTGAADDSGLPNDRFFAVRPEGSVSTLKIQRTERGDSAVYLCASSLTGGGPNTGELFFGEGSRLTVL.

As regards this clonotype: With a far larger clone one base away, a read error is the likely cause. This chain connects TRBV19 to TRBJ2-2; D gene uncertain. This CDR3 contains 11 residues. Germline V gene sequence: CDR1 LNHDA, CDR2 SQIVND (reference sequence). V was trimmed by 4 bases and J by 6 bases, leaving 3 bases between them. DNA for the CDR3: TGTGCCAGTAGTAAATCCGGGGAGCTGTTTTTT. Translation gives CASSKSGELFF.

The table lists this clonotype with a few counts. J is TRBJ1-2 and V is TRBV7-8, with D possibly being TRBD1 (5 bases). V lost 5 bases and J lost 4, with 20 bases in between. The CDR3 covers 16 residues. The germline CDR1 and CDR2 sequences are SGHVS and FQNEAQ. Written as DNA, the CDR3 is TGTGCCAGCAGCCTCCAGGGCTCCTCCAAGGGCTATGGCTACACCTTC. Translating gives CASSLQGSSKGYGYTF.

This clonotype was detected once. The CDR3 is CSSLRGGNTEAFF. The CDR3 region has the DNA TGCAGCAGTTTACGAGGAGGGAACACTGAAGCTTTCTTT. The V call is TRBV29-1, the J call TRBJ1-1, with D unclear. This CDR3 has 13 residues. V lost 8 bases, J lost 1 base, and 14 bases lay in between. The germline V gene has CDR1 SQVTM and CDR2 ANQGSEA. Supplemented by reference TRBV29-1 and TRBJ1-1, the full variable domain reads SAVISQKPSRDICQRGTSLTIQCQVDSQVTMMFWYRQQPGQSLTLIATANQGSEATYESGFVIDKFPISRPNLTFSTLTVSNMSPEDSSIYLCSSLRGGNTEAFFGQGTRLTVV.

Here the CDR3 DNA reads TGTGCCATCTGTGAAGCTTTCTTT. Encoded protein: CAICEAFF. V and J are TRBV6-1 and TRBJ1-1; D remains ambiguous. Per germline, CDR1 MNHNS and CDR2 SASEGT. V was shortened by 10 bases and J by 7 bases, with 4 bases between the two germline ends. The CDR3 has 8 amino acids.

V is TRBV5-8 and J is TRBJ2-7; D perhaps matches TRBD2 (7 bases). Looked up from germline, CDR1 is SGHTS and CDR2 is YDEGEE. The V and J ends lost 2 bases and 2 bases respectively, with 14 bases between them. The CDR3 is 15 amino acids. The CDR3 here is CASSLGGDIAYEQYF. As DNA, the CDR3 is TGTGCCAGCAGCTTAGGGGGGGACATAGCCTACGAGCAGTACTTC.